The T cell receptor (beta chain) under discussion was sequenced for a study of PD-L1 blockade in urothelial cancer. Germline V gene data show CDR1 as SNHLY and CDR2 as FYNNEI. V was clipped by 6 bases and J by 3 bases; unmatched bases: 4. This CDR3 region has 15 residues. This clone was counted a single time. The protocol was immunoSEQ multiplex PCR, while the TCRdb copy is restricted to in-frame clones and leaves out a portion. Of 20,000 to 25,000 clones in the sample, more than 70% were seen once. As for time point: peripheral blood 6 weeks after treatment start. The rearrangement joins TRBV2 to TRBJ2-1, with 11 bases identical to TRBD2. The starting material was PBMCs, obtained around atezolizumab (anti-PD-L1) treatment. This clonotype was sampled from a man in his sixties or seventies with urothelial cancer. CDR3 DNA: TGTGCCAGCAGACGACTAGCGGGGAACTACAATGAGCAGTTCTTC. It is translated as CASRRLAGNYNEQFF.